The clone carrying this T cell receptor (beta chain) was seen repeatedly, ten times or more. Its specificity is not known. Arm-PCR of CDR3 regions with iRepertoire HTBI primers generated TCR beta libraries. MiXCR, run by TCRdb on the multiplex PCR reads, gives a single entry per CDR3 protein. The sample yields 500,000 to 700,000 distinct CDR3 sequences, roughly 15% seen once. The sample is drawn from a study of regulatory T cells in long-lasting Graves disease. Study-level findings and limits: Persistent disease samples used TRBV28, TRBJ1-2 and TRBJ2-5 preferentially.

Germline V gene sequence: CDR1 DFQATT, CDR2 SNEGSKA (reference sequence). Unmatched junction bases numbered 3, after V lost 6 bases and J lost 1 base. This CDR3 has 13 amino acids. Time point meaning: newly diagnosed GD, antithyroid drugs for less than 3 months. Generation of the TCR library employed RNA extracted from PBMCs. These data also featured in a second study, about T cells in Graves' hyperthyroidism and ophthalmopathy. This second report adds: Diagnosis relied on clinical symptoms, serum thyroxine and TRAb, thyroid ultrasound and orbital computed tomography. TCR CDR3 underwent first-round RT-PCR with the HTBI primer set.

The input for sequencing was peripheral blood mononuclear cells (PBMCs), taken at new diagnosis, from a patient treated with antithyroid drugs. The source of this sequence is a woman aged 30 to 39 with Graves disease. The chain employs TRBV20-1 and TRBJ2-7, with 10 nucleotides matching TRBD2. DNA of the CDR3: TGCAGTGCCCTAGCGGGAGCTTCCTACGAGCAGTACTTC. Amino acids: CSALAGASYEQYF.